Sequencing of this TCR beta chain was carried out in a study of T-cell memory formation after mild COVID-19. Notes on the study in general: Among clones contracting day 15 to 85, CD4/CD8 was balanced, whereas later expanders leaned CD4+. There were some responding clones in pre-infection memory, which suggested that cross-reactive memory had joined.

TCRdb processed the 5' RACE reads anew with MiXCR; each CDR3 protein has one entry. The sample carries roughly 400,000 distinct CDR3 sequences, roughly 24% recorded once. V was shortened by 5 bases and J by 7 bases, with 8 bases between the two germline ends. The CDR3 has 12 residues. Comment on this clonotype: The target antigen is unknown.

The chain employs TRBV12-3 or TRBV12-4 and TRBJ1-4; D is possibly TRBD1 (6 bases). The origin of this receptor is an adult woman who had mild COVID-19 (a few samples of this study predate the infection). Cell type and time point are not known. Sequencing input: PBMCs or a T cell subset sorted from them (not recorded which). The CDR3 DNA reads TGTGCCAGCAGTATAGGGGGTGAAAAACTGTTTTTT. As protein: CASSIGGEKLFF.